Listed below are T cell receptor beta chains from one sample, sequenced in a study of T-cell reconstitution after alpha-beta-depleted transplantation in children. MiXCR was run by TCRdb on the PCR reads, yielding one entry per CDR3 protein. The sample shows about 300,000 distinct CDR3 sequences, 9.5% to 13% of them seen only once. The source material was PBMCs, sampled before TCRalphabeta/CD19-depleted stem cell transplant. The receptors originated from a boy less than two years old with acute myeloid leukemia, due to receive a stem cell transplant. The conserved cysteine and the conserved F or W are not part of the CDR3 here. A D gene is named only where the DNA matches it firmly. Not all rows give a size; the values are once, few, many and, for expanded clones, a class.

v_call d_call clone_size cdr3_aa
TRBV20-1 TRBD1 many SARHPGQGTYEQY
TRBV18 NA few ASSPFPALYVSGANVLT
TRBV6-5 TRBD1 NA ASSYSHRGTGELF
TRBV4-3 TRBD2 many ASSQELAGGLYEQY
TRBV12-3/TRBV12-4 TRBD2 many ASSLASGRDTQY
TRBV19 TRBD2 NA ASSLGRSRTGELF
TRBV28 TRBD2 many ASSSSSLAGGVDTQY
TRBV7-3 TRBD2 few ASSPTLGGGRDTQY
TRBV15 TRBD1 many ATRTGTGSEKLF
TRBV5-1 NA medium-sized ASSRTGELF
TRBV9 NA many ASSVAPNRERLDGYT
TRBV19 NA NA ASARTVPGNTIY
TRBV28 NA NA ASSSGQLADYEQY
TRBV27 NA many ASSEWLGSNQPQH
TRBV6-2/TRBV6-3 TRBD2 many ASSPWGGNEQF
TRBV5-1 NA many ASSLFRTLNTGELF
TRBV5-5 NA NA ASSFGRNRGPVYYT
TRBV12-3/TRBV12-4 TRBD1 many ASSRQGPNQPQH
TRBV12-3/TRBV12-4 NA many ASGTGGTVDTQY
TRBV5-1 NA many ASSTGQTNSPLH
TRBV12-3/TRBV12-4 NA few ASSPVPTSTDTQY
TRBV3-1 TRBD2 few ASSPTRKGGFDTDTQY
TRBV28 TRBD2 NA ASSPLAGLNTGELF
TRBV3-1 NA many ASSRWDGVTNEQY
TRBV11-2 TRBD1 few ASSSGTGVRLAVTDTQY
TRBV7-3 NA many ASSPGLYHTDTQY
TRBV7-2 TRBD1 many ASSLVDRAYNEQF
TRBV7-7 TRBD2 many ASSPLGTSGGGEQF
TRBV5-1 NA NA ASSPGPRDTIY
TRBV7-3 NA few ASSLDRVDEQF
TRBV4-1 TRBD1 many ASSPGQGALRETQY
TRBV2 NA NA ASQGSGVGVYEQY
TRBV7-3 TRBD2 many ASSPTSGFNNEQF
TRBV10-3 NA many AISEHRDEQF
TRBV28 NA many ASSFRVRGGPGYT
TRBV6-1 NA many ASSPGTFRADTQY
TRBV25-1 TRBD2 many ASSDTGTSSYEQY
TRBV10-3 TRBD2 many AISESSPNGLAGGNEQF
TRBV5-1 NA NA ASSLWGNLNTEAF
TRBV25-1 NA NA ASSATQGGEY
TRBV12-3/TRBV12-4 NA many ASSLVSDSEAF
TRBV3-1 TRBD2 many ASSHRGADTQY
TRBV5-6 NA NA AISPSLGGYT
TRBV7-2 TRBD2 many ASSLRLADNEQF
TRBV28 NA many ASSLGVADYEQY
TRBV7-2 NA many ASSQLGGKRQPQH
TRBV6-1 TRBD1 many ASGRTGRSSYGYT